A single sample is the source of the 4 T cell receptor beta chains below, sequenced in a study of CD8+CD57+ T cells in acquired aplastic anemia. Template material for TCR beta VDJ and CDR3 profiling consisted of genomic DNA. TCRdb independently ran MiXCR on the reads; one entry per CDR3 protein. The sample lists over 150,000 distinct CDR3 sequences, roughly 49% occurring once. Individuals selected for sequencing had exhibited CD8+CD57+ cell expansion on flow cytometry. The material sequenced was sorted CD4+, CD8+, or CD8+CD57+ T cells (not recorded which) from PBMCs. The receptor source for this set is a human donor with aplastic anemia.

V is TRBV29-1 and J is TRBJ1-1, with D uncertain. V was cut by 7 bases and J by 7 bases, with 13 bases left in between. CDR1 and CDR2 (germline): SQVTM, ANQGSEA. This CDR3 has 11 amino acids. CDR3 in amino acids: CSGREGLEAFF. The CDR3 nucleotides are TGCAGCGGCCGCGAAGGACTTGAAGCTTTCTTT.

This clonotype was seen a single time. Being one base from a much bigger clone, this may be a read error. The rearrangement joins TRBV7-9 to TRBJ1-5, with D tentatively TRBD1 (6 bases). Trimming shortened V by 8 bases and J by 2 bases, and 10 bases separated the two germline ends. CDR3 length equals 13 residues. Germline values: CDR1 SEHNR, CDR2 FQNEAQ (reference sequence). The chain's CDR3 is CASRDKGNQPQHF. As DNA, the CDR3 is TGTGCCAGCCGGGACAAGGGCAATCAGCCCCAGCATTTT.

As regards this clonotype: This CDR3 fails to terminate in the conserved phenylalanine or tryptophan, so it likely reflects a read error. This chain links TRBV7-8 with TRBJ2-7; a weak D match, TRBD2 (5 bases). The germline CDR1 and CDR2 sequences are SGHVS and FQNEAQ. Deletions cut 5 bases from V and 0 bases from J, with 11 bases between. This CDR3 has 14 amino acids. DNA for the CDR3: TGTGCCAGCAGCGTAGTAGCGAACTCCTACGAGCAGTACCTC. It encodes CASSVVANSYEQYL.

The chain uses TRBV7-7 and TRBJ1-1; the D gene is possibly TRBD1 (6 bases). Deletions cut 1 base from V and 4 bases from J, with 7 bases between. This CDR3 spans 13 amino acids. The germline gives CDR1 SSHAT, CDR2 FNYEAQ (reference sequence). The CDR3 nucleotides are TGTGCCAGCAGCTTAGAAGGGGGCACTGAAGCTTTCTTT. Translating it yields CASSLEGGTEAFF.